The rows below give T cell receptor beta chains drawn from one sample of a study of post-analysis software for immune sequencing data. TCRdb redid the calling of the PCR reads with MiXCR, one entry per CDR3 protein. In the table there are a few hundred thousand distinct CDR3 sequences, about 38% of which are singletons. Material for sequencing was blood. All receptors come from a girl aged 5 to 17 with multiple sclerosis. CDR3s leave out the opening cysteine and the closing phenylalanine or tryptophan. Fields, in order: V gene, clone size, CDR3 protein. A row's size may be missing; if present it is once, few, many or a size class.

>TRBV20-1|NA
STRDALGLGNQPQH
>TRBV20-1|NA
STPGGSNNEQF
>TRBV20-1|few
SARDRTGGVRTEAF
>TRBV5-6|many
ASSVILAGVTNEQF
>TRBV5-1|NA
ASSLVVEGEQF
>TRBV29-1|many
SVVGTLVTEAF
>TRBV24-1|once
ATSDLQARGHNEQF
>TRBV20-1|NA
SARLLAGAQEAQY
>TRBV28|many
ASSGGYEQY
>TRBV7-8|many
ASSPLPTGTYSNQPQH
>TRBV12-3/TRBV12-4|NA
ASSQGARADAQY
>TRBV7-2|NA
ASSPQAGEMNTQY
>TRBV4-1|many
ASSQQVDQPQH
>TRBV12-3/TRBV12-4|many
ASTLAGRYNSPLH
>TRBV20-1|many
SARPLAASYNEQF
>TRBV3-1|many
ASSQGAGATNYGYT
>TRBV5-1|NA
ASSLGTSPSSYNSPLH
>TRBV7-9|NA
TSIPRGFGNEQY
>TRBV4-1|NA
ASSHGEQY
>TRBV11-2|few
ASSPTVVQAGAF
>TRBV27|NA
ASSFQGVGTQY
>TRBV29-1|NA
SVQAPGGERF
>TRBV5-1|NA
ASSLEATQGNGYT
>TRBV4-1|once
ASSHSREGKETQY
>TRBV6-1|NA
ASSIEGAGANVLT
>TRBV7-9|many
ASRGGQGTNNEQF
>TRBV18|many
ASSPLEASYNEQF
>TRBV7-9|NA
ASRPNAGPPGTGELF
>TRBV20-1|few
SAPPQGNEQY
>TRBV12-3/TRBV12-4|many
ASTLHEGSNYGYT
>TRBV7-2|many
ASSLAGGQGVYGYT
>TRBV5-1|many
ASSLGGLENEQF
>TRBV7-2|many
ASSLRQAGTEAF
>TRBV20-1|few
SARETFNQPQH
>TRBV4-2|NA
ASSQDPQGLAEHGEQY
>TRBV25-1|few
ASSEASGNQPQH
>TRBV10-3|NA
AIQDRRGDTQY
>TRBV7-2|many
ASSLDSGTHNEQF
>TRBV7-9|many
ASSPRGYNEQF
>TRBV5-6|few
ASSPEGDRWGLNTEAF
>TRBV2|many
ASRLGQGHTDTQY
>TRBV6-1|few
ASSRSGAYEQY
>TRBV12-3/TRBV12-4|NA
ASSRRAASSYEQY